This is a list of T cell receptor beta chains from one sample in a study of T-cell memory formation after mild COVID-19. Using its own MiXCR run on the 5' RACE reads, TCRdb lists one record per CDR3 protein. The sample gives about 160,000 distinct CDR3 sequences, roughly 30% of which show up once; around 13% is in the top ten. The sample was PBMCs or a T cell subset sorted from them (not recorded which). The receptors were sampled from an adult woman who had mild COVID-19 (a few samples of this study predate the infection). Cell type and time point are not known. Each CDR3 is given with its conserved first and last residue. A D gene is named only where the DNA matches it firmly. The size entry is marked missing in some rows and otherwise reads once, few, many or a size class.

D,J,V,size,DNA,CDR3
-,TRBJ1-2,TRBV20-1,many,TGCAGTGCTAGTCCAGCGACAACCCGACAACACAGGGACAACTATGGCTACACCTTC,CSASPATTRQHRDNYGYTF
-,TRBJ2-5,TRBV11-3,-,TGTGCCAGCAGCCCGGACCTGGGCCAAGAGACCCAGTACTTC,CASSPDLGQETQYF
TRBD1,TRBJ1-5,TRBV20-1,-,TGCAGTGCTGATCCGGGACAGTCCAATCAGCCCCAGCATTTT,CSADPGQSNQPQHF
-,TRBJ1-1,TRBV7-8,once,TGTGCCAGCAGCTTAGCCCAGGGTTCAGCTTTCTTT,CASSLAQGSAFF
TRBD1,TRBJ2-5,TRBV5-6,once,TGTGCCAGCAGCGGCCCGGGACAGGGGGAGCAGACCCAGTACTTC,CASSGPGQGEQTQYF
-,TRBJ1-4,TRBV29-1,-,TGCAGCGTTGCCCCGGGATGGGGGGAAAAACTGTTTTTT,CSVAPGWGEKLFF
-,TRBJ2-1,TRBV7-2,-,TGTGCCAGCAGCTTAGAGGGGCAGGGAGGCAATGAGCAGTTCTTC,CASSLEGQGGNEQFF
-,TRBJ2-1,TRBV7-2,-,TGTGCCAGCAGTGCTCAGAGATACAATGAGCAGTTCTTC,CASSAQRYNEQFF
-,TRBJ1-2,TRBV4-1,-,TGCGCCAGCAGCCAAACGTCCCCTGGGTATGGCTACACCTTC,CASSQTSPGYGYTF
TRBD1,TRBJ1-1,TRBV7-9,-,TGTGCCAGCAGTATAAACAGGGGCACTGAAGCTTTCTTT,CASSINRGTEAFF
-,TRBJ1-1,TRBV2,-,TGTGCCAGTGGTGTAGCGGTAGAAGCTTTCTTT,CASGVAVEAFF
TRBD2,TRBJ2-3,TRBV20-1,few,TGCAGTGCTAGAGTAACTAGCGGGAGGTCCGATACGCAGTATTTT,CSARVTSGRSDTQYF
-,TRBJ1-1,TRBV20-1,-,TGCAGTGCTAGCGTCCAGGGAGGAGGAACTGAAGCTTTCTTT,CSASVQGGGTEAFF
-,TRBJ2-5,TRBV13,-,TGTGCCAGCAGCCGTCATGAAGAGACCCAGTACTTC,CASSRHEETQYF
TRBD2,TRBJ2-1,TRBV20-1,few,TGCAGTGCAAGCCGCGGGGGGAGTTCCTACAATGAGCAGTTCTTC,CSASRGGSSYNEQFF
-,TRBJ2-1,TRBV11-2,few,TGTGCCAGCAGCTTAGCGGGATACGATGAGCAGTTCTTC,CASSLAGYDEQFF
-,TRBJ2-4,TRBV12-3/TRBV12-4,few,TGTGCCAGCAGTTTAGGCGACATTCAGTACTTC,CASSLGDIQYF
-,TRBJ2-1,TRBV2,-,TGTGCCAGCAGTGCACCCATGGGACCTCACGAGCAGTTCTTC,CASSAPMGPHEQFF
-,TRBJ2-3,TRBV3-1,few,TGTGCCAGCAGCCAACCTTTCGCTAATACGCAGTATTTT,CASSQPFANTQYF
-,TRBJ2-1,TRBV11-3,-,TGTGCCAGCAGAGAACTTGCCGGCCAGCAGTTCTTC,CASRELAGQQFF
-,TRBJ2-7,TRBV6-2/TRBV6-3,many,TGTGCCAGCAGTTACCTCGGAACCGCCGCCTACGAGCAGTACTTC,CASSYLGTAAYEQYF
-,TRBJ2-7,TRBV10-3,-,TGTGCCATCAGTGAAAGGGACGAGCAGTACTTC,CAISERDEQYF
TRBD2,TRBJ2-3,TRBV20-1,-,TGCAGTGCTAGATCTCCCGGCGGGGCGGGGGGGCCTCCAGATACGCAGTATTTT,CSARSPGGAGGPPDTQYF
TRBD2,TRBJ2-3,TRBV4-2,few,TGTGCCAGCAGCCAAGAGTCGGAGCGGGGCCTAGATACGCAGTATTTT,CASSQESERGLDTQYF
-,TRBJ2-5,TRBV29-1,-,TGCAGCAGTTGGGGGTCCAGGGCCCAGTACTTC,CSSWGSRAQYF
-,TRBJ2-7,TRBV10-3,-,TGTGCCATCAGAGAACCGGACTCCTACGAGCAGTACTTC,CAIREPDSYEQYF
-,TRBJ2-3,TRBV3-1,-,TGTGCCAGCAGCCACTTAGGTCTCCACACAGATACGCAGTATTTT,CASSHLGLHTDTQYF
TRBD2,TRBJ2-7,TRBV15,-,TGTGCCACCAGCAGAGATCGCGGGGGTCCCTACGAGCAGTACTTC,CATSRDRGGPYEQYF
-,TRBJ2-7,TRBV7-9,few,TGTGCCAGCAGCCTGGGACTCGCGAGCTCCTACGAGCAGTACTTC,CASSLGLASSYEQYF
-,TRBJ1-2,TRBV7-2,-,TGTGCCAGCAGCTCACGAGGACAGTCAGCTGGCTACACCTTC,CASSSRGQSAGYTF
TRBD2,TRBJ2-7,TRBV20-1,-,TGCAGTGCTAGAGATGCAGGGAGGGACGAGCAGTACTTC,CSARDAGRDEQYF
TRBD1,TRBJ1-1,TRBV7-2,-,TGTGCCAGCAGCTCCGAATCTATTCACCTTACAGGGGCGGCAGCTTTCTTT,CASSSESIHLTGAAAFF
TRBD1,TRBJ1-3,TRBV7-2,few,TGTGCCAGCAGCTTAGCCCGGGACAGGACCTCTGGAAACACCATATATTTT,CASSLARDRTSGNTIYF
TRBD2,TRBJ2-3,TRBV29-1,-,TGCAGCGTTGAAGGGGGGGGACTAGCGGGGCCGCGGACAGATACGCAGTATTTT,CSVEGGGLAGPRTDTQYF
TRBD2,TRBJ2-3,TRBV7-6,few,TGTGCCAGCAGCTGGACCCCCTGGGCTAGCGGGCCTAACACAGATACGCAGTATTTT,CASSWTPWASGPNTDTQYF
-,TRBJ1-1,TRBV10-3,-,TGTGCCATCAGTGATTACCGACCAGCAAGGCCATTGGAAGCTTTCTTT,CAISDYRPARPLEAFF
TRBD2,TRBJ2-1,TRBV15,many,TGTGCCACCAGCAGAGAGCGGGAGGGCCTCCATAATGAGCAGTTCTTC,CATSREREGLHNEQFF
-,TRBJ1-6,TRBV23-1,few,TGCGCCAGCAGTTCGTGCAAGTCGGGGGATAATTCACCCCTCCACTTT,CASSSCKSGDNSPLHF
-,TRBJ2-7,TRBV18,many,TGTGCCAGCTCACCATTAGTCAGACCCTACGAGCAGTACTTC,CASSPLVRPYEQYF
-,TRBJ2-4,TRBV14,few,TGTGCCAGCAGCCAGCTAGCCAAAAACATTCAGTACTTC,CASSQLAKNIQYF
-,TRBJ2-5,TRBV24-1,few,TGTGCCACCAGTGATTTGCGGTATCAAGAGACCCAGTACTTC,CATSDLRYQETQYF
-,TRBJ2-7,TRBV24-1,few,TGTGCCACCAGTGCGAGCGGGTTTCCCGAGCAGTACTTC,CATSASGFPEQYF
-,TRBJ1-2,TRBV19,-,TGTGCCAGTCCCAGGGGTGTCTATGGCTACACCTTC,CASPRGVYGYTF
-,TRBJ1-6,TRBV18,once,TGTGCCAGCTCACCACCGCTGGACAGCGCCTATAATTCACCCCTCCACTTT,CASSPPLDSAYNSPLHF
-,TRBJ1-5,TRBV4-3,few,TGCGCCAGCAGCCAAGATTCCCTCGCTCCCAATCAGCCCCAGCATTTT,CASSQDSLAPNQPQHF
TRBD1,TRBJ1-1,TRBV28,-,TGTGCCAGCAGTCCGGGGACAGCCGGGGGCACTGAAGCTTTCTTT,CASSPGTAGGTEAFF
-,TRBJ2-7,TRBV18,few,TGTGCCAGCTCACCATCCTCTAGTGTCTACGAGCAGTACTTC,CASSPSSSVYEQYF
TRBD1,TRBJ2-1,TRBV5-1,few,TGCGCCAGCACCCAGACAGGGATTTCCTACAATGAGCAGTTCTTC,CASTQTGISYNEQFF
-,TRBJ1-6,TRBV7-9,many,TGTGCCAGCAGCTTCACGCCACCTGGAGATTCACCCCTCCACTTT,CASSFTPPGDSPLHF
-,TRBJ2-5,TRBV9,few,TGTGCCAGCAGCGTAAGGAAGACGAATCAAGAGACCCAGTACTTC,CASSVRKTNQETQYF
-,TRBJ1-6,TRBV12-3/TRBV12-4,-,TGTGCCAGCAGCCCAGGGACCTTCAATTCACCCCTCCACTTT,CASSPGTFNSPLHF
-,TRBJ2-5,TRBV3-1,many,TGTGCCAGCAGCCAAGTGGACCTCTCTAGCAGGGAGACCCAGTACTTC,CASSQVDLSSRETQYF